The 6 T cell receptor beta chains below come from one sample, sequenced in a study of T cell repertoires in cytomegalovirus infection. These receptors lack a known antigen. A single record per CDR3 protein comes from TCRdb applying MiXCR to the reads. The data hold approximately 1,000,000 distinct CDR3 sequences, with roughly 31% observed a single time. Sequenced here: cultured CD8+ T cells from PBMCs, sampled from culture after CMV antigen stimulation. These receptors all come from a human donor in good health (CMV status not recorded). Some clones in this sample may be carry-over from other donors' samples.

The CDR3: CASSPGDQGPYEQYV. For the CDR3, the DNA is TGCGCCAGCAGCCCTGGCGACCAGGGCCCCTACGAGCAGTACGTC. V and J are TRBV5-1 and TRBJ2-7, with a possible D match to TRBD1 (5 bases). The germline V and J ends were trimmed by 4 bases and 2 bases, with 16 bases remaining between them. The CDR3 extends over 15 amino acids. Germline CDR1 and CDR2: SGHRS and YFSETQ.

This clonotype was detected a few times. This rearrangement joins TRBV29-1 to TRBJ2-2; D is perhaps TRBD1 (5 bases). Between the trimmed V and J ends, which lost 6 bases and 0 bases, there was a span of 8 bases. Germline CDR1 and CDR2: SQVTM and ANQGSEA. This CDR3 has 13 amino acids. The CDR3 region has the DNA TGCAGCGTAGGACACGCGAACACCGGGGAGCTGTTTTTT. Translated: CSVGHANTGELFF.

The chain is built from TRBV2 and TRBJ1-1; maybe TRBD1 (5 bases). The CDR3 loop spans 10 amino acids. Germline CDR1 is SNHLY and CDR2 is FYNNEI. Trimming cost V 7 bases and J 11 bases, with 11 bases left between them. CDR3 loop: CASIERDAFF. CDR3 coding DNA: TGTGCCAGCATAGAAAGGGACGCTTTCTTT.

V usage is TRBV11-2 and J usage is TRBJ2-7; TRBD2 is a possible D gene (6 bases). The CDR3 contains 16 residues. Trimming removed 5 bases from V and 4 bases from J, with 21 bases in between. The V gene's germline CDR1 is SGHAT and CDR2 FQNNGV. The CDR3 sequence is CASSQGRSRGWYEQYF. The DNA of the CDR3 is TGTGCCAGCAGCCAAGGTCGGAGCCGGGGGTGGTACGAGCAGTACTTC.

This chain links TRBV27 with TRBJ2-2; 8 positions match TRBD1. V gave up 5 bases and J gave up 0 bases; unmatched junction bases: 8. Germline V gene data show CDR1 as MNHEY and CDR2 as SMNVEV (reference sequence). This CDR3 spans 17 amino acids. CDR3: CASSPRVGQANTGELFF. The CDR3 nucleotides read TGTGCCAGCAGTCCTAGGGTGGGACAGGCGAACACCGGGGAGCTGTTTTTT.

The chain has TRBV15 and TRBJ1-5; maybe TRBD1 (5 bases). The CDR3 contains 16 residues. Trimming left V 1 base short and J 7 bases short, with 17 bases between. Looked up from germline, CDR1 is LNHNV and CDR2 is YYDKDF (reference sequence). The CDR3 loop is CATSRAGEDRRQPQHF. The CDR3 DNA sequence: TGTGCCACCAGCAGAGCGGGGGAAGATCGCAGGCAGCCCCAGCATTTT.